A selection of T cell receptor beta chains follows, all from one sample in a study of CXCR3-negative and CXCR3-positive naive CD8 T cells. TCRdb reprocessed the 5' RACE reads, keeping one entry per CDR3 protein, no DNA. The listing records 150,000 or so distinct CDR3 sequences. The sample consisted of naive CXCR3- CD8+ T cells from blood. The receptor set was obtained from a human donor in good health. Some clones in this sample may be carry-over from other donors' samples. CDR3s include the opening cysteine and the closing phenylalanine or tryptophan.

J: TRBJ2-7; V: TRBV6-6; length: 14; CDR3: CASTDGAVTYEQYF
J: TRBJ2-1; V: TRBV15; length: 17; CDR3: CATSRDKWTSGYNEQFF
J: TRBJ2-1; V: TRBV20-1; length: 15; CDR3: CSARWGGSTYNEQFF
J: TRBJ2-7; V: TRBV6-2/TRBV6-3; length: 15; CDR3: CASSYNDQEAYEQYF
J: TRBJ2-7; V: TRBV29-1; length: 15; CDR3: CSASTTEGLPYEQYF
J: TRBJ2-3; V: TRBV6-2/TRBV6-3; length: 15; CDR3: CASSRSPQRSDTQYF
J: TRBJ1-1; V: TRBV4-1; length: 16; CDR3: CASSPLRRDGGTEAFF
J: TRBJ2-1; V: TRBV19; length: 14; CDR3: CASSPRGDYNEQFF
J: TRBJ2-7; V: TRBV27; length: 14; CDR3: CASSLEQAPYEQYF
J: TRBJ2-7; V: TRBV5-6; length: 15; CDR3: CASSQGQAGDYEQYF
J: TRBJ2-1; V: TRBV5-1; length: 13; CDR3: CANTLPAYNEQFF
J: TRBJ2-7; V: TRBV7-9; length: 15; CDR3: CASSLGITGGEEQYF
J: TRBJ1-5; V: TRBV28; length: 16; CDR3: CASRRPNDPGNQPQHF
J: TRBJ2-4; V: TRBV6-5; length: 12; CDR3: CASTGLENIQYF
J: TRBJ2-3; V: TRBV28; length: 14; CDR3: CASTPRLGADTQYF
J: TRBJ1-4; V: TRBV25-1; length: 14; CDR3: CASSAGTGIGKLFF
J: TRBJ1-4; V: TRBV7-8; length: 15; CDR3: CASSFLGPSNEKLFF
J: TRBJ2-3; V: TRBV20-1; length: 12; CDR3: CSATFITDTQYF
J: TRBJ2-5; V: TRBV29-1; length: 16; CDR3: CSVEDTRRQVVETQYF
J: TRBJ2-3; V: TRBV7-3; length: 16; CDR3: CASSTQSSGRPDTQYF
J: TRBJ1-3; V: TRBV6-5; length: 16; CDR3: CASSYSPTATGNTIYF
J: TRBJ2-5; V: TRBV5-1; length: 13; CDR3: CASSSGFTETQYF
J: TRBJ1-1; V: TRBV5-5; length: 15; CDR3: CASSLWVGPNTEAFF
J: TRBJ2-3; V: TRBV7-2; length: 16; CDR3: CASSLISGHYTDTQYF
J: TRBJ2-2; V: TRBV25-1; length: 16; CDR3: CASSERGWGPTGELFF
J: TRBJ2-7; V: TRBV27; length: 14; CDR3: CASSLSRDSREQYF
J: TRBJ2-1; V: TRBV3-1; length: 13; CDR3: CASSQSGGYEQFF
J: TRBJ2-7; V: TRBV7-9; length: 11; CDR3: CASSSPHEQYF